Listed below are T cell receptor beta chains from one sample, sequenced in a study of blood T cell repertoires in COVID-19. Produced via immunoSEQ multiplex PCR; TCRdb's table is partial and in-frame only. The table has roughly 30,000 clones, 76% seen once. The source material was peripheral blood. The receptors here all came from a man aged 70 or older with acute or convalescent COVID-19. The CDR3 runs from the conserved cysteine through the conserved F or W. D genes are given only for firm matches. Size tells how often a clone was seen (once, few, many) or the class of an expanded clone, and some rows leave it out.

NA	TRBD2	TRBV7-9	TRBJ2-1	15	CASAPSSGVNNEQFF	TGTGCCAGTGCCCCTTCTAGCGGGGTCAACAATGAGCAGTTCTTC
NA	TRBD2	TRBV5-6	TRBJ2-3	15	CASSSAGGGADTQYF	TGTGCCAGCAGCTCAGCGGGAGGCGGGGCAGATACGCAGTATTTT
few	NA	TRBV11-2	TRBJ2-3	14	CASSLGPGEDTQYF	TGTGCCAGCAGCTTAGGACCGGGAGAAGATACGCAGTATTTT
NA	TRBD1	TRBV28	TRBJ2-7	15	CASSATGGLVYEQYF	TGTGCCAGCAGTGCGACAGGGGGTCTGGTCTACGAGCAGTACTTC
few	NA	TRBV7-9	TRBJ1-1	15	CASSSHAIGGTEAFF	TGTGCCAGCAGCTCCCACGCAATAGGGGGCACTGAAGCTTTCTTT
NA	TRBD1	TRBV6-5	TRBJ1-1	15	CASSSQGLGGTEAFF	TGTGCCAGCAGCTCACAGGGGTTGGGAGGCACTGAAGCTTTCTTT
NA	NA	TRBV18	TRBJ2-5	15	CASSPRTAAEETQYF	TGTGCCAGCTCACCTCGGACAGCGGCGGAAGAGACCCAGTACTTC
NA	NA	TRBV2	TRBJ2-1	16	CASSDYVGGPYNEQFF	TGTGCCAGCAGTGATTATGTGGGGGGGCCTTACAATGAGCAGTTCTTC
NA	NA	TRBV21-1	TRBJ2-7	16	CASSKAPGTEYYEQYF	TGTGCCAGCAGCAAAGCGCCAGGGACAGAATACTACGAGCAGTACTTC
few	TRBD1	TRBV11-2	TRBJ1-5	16	CASSLAGGEFGQPQHF	TGTGCCAGCAGCTTAGCAGGGGGCGAATTCGGGCAGCCCCAGCATTTT
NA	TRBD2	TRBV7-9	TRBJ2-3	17	CASSSSGSGSGTDTQYF	TGTGCCAGCAGCTCGAGCGGAAGCGGGAGTGGCACAGATACGCAGTATTTT
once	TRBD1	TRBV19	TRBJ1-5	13	CASNRGRNQPQHF	TGTGCCAGTAACAGGGGACGCAATCAGCCCCAGCATTTT
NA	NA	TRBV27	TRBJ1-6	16	CASSKAVRTGNSPLHF	TGTGCCAGCAGCAAAGCGGTTAGGACGGGAAATTCACCCCTCCACTTT
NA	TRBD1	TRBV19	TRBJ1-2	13	CASSPGQARGYTF	TGTGCCAGTAGCCCGGGACAGGCGAGGGGCTACACCTTC
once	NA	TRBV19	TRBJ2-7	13	CASSIQGAYEQYF	TGTGCCAGTAGTATCCAGGGCGCCTACGAGCAGTACTTC
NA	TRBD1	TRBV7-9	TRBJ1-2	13	CASTSTGLFGYTF	TGTGCCAGCACCTCGACAGGGCTCTTTGGCTACACCTTC
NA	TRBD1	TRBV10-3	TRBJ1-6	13	CAIRTGANSPLHF	TGTGCCATCAGGACAGGGGCCAATTCACCCCTCCACTTT
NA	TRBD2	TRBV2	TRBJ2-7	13	CASGGGELYEQYF	TGTGCCAGCGGGGGAGGGGAGCTTTACGAGCAGTACTTC
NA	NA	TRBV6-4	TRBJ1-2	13	CASSDSAGYGYTF	TGTGCCAGCAGTGACTCTGCAGGCTATGGCTACACCTTC
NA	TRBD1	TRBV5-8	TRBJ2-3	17	CASSFSNRGGRTDTQYF	TGTGCCAGCAGCTTCAGTAACAGGGGTGGACGCACAGATACGCAGTATTTT
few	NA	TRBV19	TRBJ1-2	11	CASRANYGYTF	TGTGCCAGTAGAGCGAACTATGGCTACACCTTC
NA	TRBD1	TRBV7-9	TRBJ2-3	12	CASSLDRGTQYF	TGTGCCAGCAGCTTAGACAGGGGGACGCAGTATTTT
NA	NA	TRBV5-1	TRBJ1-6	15	CASSKDSPTYSPLHF	TGCGCCAGCAGCAAGGACAGTCCCACCTATTCACCCCTCCACTTT
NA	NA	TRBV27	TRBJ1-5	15	CASSSSVRGNQPQHF	NA
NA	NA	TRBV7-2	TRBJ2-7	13	CASSSSRAYEQYF	TGTGCCAGCAGCTCTTCGCGGGCCTACGAGCAGTACTTC
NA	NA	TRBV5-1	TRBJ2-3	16	CASSTGTTRSTDTQYF	TGCGCCAGCAGCACTGGGACAACTAGGAGCACAGATACGCAGTATTTT
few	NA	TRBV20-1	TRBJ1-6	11	CSASLNSPLHF	TGCAGTGCCTCCCTGAATTCACCCCTCCACTTT
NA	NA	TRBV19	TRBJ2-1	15	CASRPTGASYNEQFF	TGTGCCAGTAGACCGACAGGCGCCTCCTACAATGAGCAGTTCTTC
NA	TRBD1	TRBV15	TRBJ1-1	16	CATNWGTGFESTEAFF	TGTGCCACTAACTGGGGGACAGGGTTTGAGTCCACTGAAGCTTTCTTT
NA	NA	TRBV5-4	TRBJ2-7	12	CASSLDRYEQYF	TGTGCCAGCAGCTTGGACAGGTACGAGCAGTACTTC
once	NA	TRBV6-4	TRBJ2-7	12	CANRERSYEQYF	TGTGCCAACAGGGAGAGATCCTACGAGCAGTACTTC
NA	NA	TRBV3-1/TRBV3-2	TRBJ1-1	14	CASSLPGKATEAFF	TGTGCCAGCAGCCTGCCAGGGAAGGCCACTGAAGCTTTCTTT
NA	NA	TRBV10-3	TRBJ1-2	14	CAISVAGAGYGYTF	TGTGCCATCAGTGTGGCAGGGGCGGGCTATGGCTACACCTTC
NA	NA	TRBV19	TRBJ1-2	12	CASSIRQETPSF	TGTGCCAGTAGTATCCGACAGGAAACTCCGTCATTC
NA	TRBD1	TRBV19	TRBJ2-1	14	CASSSQGVYNEQFF	TGTGCCAGTAGTAGTCAGGGGGTTTACAATGAGCAGTTCTTC
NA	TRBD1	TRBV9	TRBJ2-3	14	CASSDGQGTDTQYF	TGTGCCAGCAGCGACGGACAGGGGACAGATACGCAGTATTTT
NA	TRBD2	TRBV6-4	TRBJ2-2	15	CASSELAGPTGELFF	TGTGCCAGCAGTGAACTAGCGGGGCCAACCGGGGAGCTGTTTTTT
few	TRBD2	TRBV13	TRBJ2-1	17	CASSLEVWREGRDEQFF	TGTGCCAGCAGCTTAGAGGTGTGGCGGGAGGGCCGGGATGAGCAGTTCTTC
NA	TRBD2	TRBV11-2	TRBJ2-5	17	CASSLADFSGGPGTQYF	TGTGCCAGCAGCTTAGCGGATTTTTCGGGGGGACCCGGGACCCAGTACTTC